This passage covers 13 T cell receptor beta chains from one sample sequenced in a study of blood T cell repertoires in COVID-19. The method was immunoSEQ multiplex PCR; TCRdb's version includes in-frame clones alone and lacks a portion of them. This table holds more than 150,000 clones, nearly 80% found once. The sequenced sample was PBMCs or T cells enriched from blood (not recorded which). These receptors were collected from a man in his sixties who had been exposed to COVID-19.

This rearrangement joins TRBV18 to TRBJ2-3; 11 nucleotides line up with TRBD2. Germline-derived CDR1 and CDR2 are KGHSH and LQKENI. CDR3 length equals 15 residues. With V trimmed by 6 bases and J by 4 bases, 6 bases remained unmatched. This chain's CDR3 is CASSLLAGDADTQYF. CDR3 DNA sequence: TGTGCCAGCTCGCTACTAGCGGGAGACGCAGATACGCAGTATTTT.

The chain combines TRBV2 with TRBJ1-5; possibly TRBD1 for D (5 bases). This CDR3 is 14 amino acids long. V lost 6 bases and J lost 5, with 14 bases in between. Germline V CDR1 and CDR2: SNHLY, FYNNEI. The CDR3 nucleotides are TGTGCCAGCAGGGGCGACAGTTACGATCAGCCCCAGCATTTT. Encoded protein: CASRGDSYDQPQHF.

This clone was detected a few times. The chain carries TRBV19 and TRBJ1-5; D may be TRBD1 (6 bases). The V end lost 6 bases, the J end lost 1 base, and 16 bases lay between the germline ends. This CDR3 spans 16 amino acids. Germline values: CDR1 LNHDA, CDR2 SQIVND (reference sequence). CDR3 nucleotides: TGTGCCAGTAGGACGAAGACAGGCGGCAGCAATCAGCCCCAGCATTTT. Protein: CASRTKTGGSNQPQHF.

This chain uses TRBV3-1 (or the pseudogene TRBV3-2) with TRBJ2-7; 10 bases are shared with TRBD1. Trimming cost V 4 bases and J 7 bases; bases outside gene matches: 10. Germline V lookup: CDR1 LGHDT, CDR2 YNNKEL (reference sequence). This CDR3 has 15 amino acids. CDR3 in DNA: TGTGCCAGCAGCCTCGGGACAGGGGCCCTCGGGGAGCAGTACTTC. Amino acid sequence: CASSLGTGALGEQYF.

The chain has TRBV18 and TRBJ2-7; D perhaps matches TRBD1 (6 bases). CDR3 size: 14 residues. Trimming removed 6 bases at V and 1 base at J, with 13 bases between. CDR1 and CDR2 (germline): KGHSH, LQKENI. The CDR3, as DNA: TGTGCCAGCTCCCGGCTACAGGGTTCCTACGAGCAGTACTTC. Protein sequence: CASSRLQGSYEQYF. The full variable domain, in which reference TRBV18 and TRBJ2-7 provide the parts outside the CDR3, is NAGVMQNPRHLVRRRGQEARLRCSPMKGHSHVYWYRQLPEEGLKFMVYLQKENIIDESGMPKERFSAEFPKEGPSILRIQQVVRGDSAAYFCASSRLQGSYEQYFGPGTRLTVT.

This chain joins TRBV20-1 and TRBJ2-7; 9 positions match TRBD1. V gave up 3 bases and J gave up 2 bases; unmatched junction bases: 5. CDR1 is DFQATT and CDR2 is SNEGSKA in the germline V gene (reference sequence). The CDR3 has 14 amino acids. The CDR3 DNA follows: TGCAGTGCTAGTGGGACAGGGATAACCTACGAGCAGTACTTC. Translation: CSASGTGITYEQYF.

This chain links TRBV19 with TRBJ2-1; TRBD2 matches at 10 bases. In germline, CDR1 is LNHDA, CDR2 SQIVND (reference sequence). V gave up 5 bases and J gave up 8 bases; unmatched junction bases: 12. The CDR3 runs 16 residues. Here the CDR3 DNA reads TGTGCCAGTAGTGGCCCTTCCTCTAGCGGGAGCTATGAGCAGTTCTTC. Translating it yields CASSGPSSSGSYEQFF. Supplemented by reference TRBV19 and TRBJ2-1, the full variable domain reads DGGITQSPKYLFRKEGQNVTLSCEQNLNHDAMYWYRQDPGQGLRLIYYSQIVNDFQKGDIAEGYSVSREKKESFPLTVTSAQKNPTAFYLCASSGPSSSGSYEQFFGPGTRLTVL.

This chain joins TRBV3-1 (or the pseudogene TRBV3-2) and TRBJ1-6; TRBD1 aligns across 7 bases. This CDR3 region has 17 residues. Trimming removed 4 bases from V and 6 bases from J; junction bases left unmatched: 12. CDR1 and CDR2 from the germline V gene are LGHDT and YNNKEL (reference sequence). CDR3 amino acids: CASSPRTTGTANSPLHF. The CDR3 DNA reads as TGTGCCAGCAGCCCAAGGACCACCGGGACAGCTAATTCACCCCTCCACTTT.

This clone was detected only a few times. This rearrangement joins TRBV4-1 to TRBJ1-3; TRBD1 agrees at 8 bases. The J segment lost 0 bases and the V segment lost 0 bases, leaving 4 bases of the junction unmatched. The CDR3 consists of 17 residues. The V gene's germline CDR1 is MGHRA and CDR2 YSYEKL. This CDR3 is CASSQEDGTGSGNTIYF. The CDR3 region has the DNA TGCGCCAGCAGCCAAGAGGACGGGACAGGCTCTGGAAACACCATATATTTT.

This rearrangement joins TRBV7-2 to TRBJ2-7; TRBD2 matches 8 bases. The CDR3 has 14 residues. The junction had 7 bases not matched to a gene; V was cut back by 5 bases and J by 4 bases. Germline lookup yields CDR1 SGHTA and CDR2 FQGNSA. The CDR3 is CASSRVIAGYEQYF. The CDR3 nucleotides are TGTGCCAGCAGCCGGGTCATAGCGGGGTACGAGCAGTACTTC.

The CDR3 here is CASSYRREGGEQFF. CDR3 nucleotides: TGTGCCAGCAGTTACCGGCGGGAGGGCGGTGAGCAGTTCTTC. V is TRBV6-6 and J is TRBJ2-1; 9 nucleotides align to TRBD2. Germline CDR1 MNHNY, CDR2 SVGAGI (reference sequence). The length of the CDR3 is 14 residues. J was trimmed by 9 bases and V by 2 bases; bases with no gene match: 5.

This chain uses TRBV11-2 with TRBJ1-1; 8 bases line up with TRBD1. Per germline, CDR1 SGHAT and CDR2 FQNNGV. The J segment lost 6 bases and the V segment lost 5 bases, leaving 11 bases of the junction unmatched. This CDR3 is built from 15 residues. CDR3 amino acids: CASSAQGQAGAEAFF. CDR3 in DNA: TGTGCCAGCAGCGCCCAGGGACAGGCAGGGGCTGAAGCTTTCTTT.

This chain joins TRBV4-3 and TRBJ2-1; no reliable D call. V lost 4 bases and J 7 bases, leaving 5 bases between the germline ends. Germline CDR1 reads LGHNA; CDR2 reads YSLEER. There are 11 residues in the CDR3. The chain's CDR3 is CASSPRNEQFF. CDR3 coding DNA: TGCGCCAGCAGCCCCCGTAATGAGCAGTTCTTC.